The rows below give T cell receptor beta chains drawn from one sample of a study of blood T cell repertoires in COVID-19. Libraries were prepared by immunoSEQ multiplex PCR; TCRdb keeps only in-frame clonotypes and omits some of them. The data contain roughly 400,000 clones, around nine tenths of them seen just once; the ten biggest clones take up 10%. Sequenced input: PBMCs or T cells enriched from blood (not recorded which). The receptor set was obtained from a woman aged 50 to 65 who had recovered from COVID-19. Each CDR3 is given with its conserved first and last residue. The order of the fields is clone size, V gene, J gene, D gene, CDR3 DNA, CDR3 protein. The D gene is left open where the match is weak. Expanded clones are given a class, and other clones once, few, many or no size at all.

abundance: -; v_gene: TRBV13; j_gene: TRBJ2-2; d_gene: -; CDR3nt: TGTGCCAGCAGCCCCCGGGGGAGCGGGCCTTACACCGGGGAGCTGTTTTTT; CDR3aa: CASSPRGSGPYTGELFF
abundance: once; v_gene: TRBV10-3; j_gene: TRBJ1-1; d_gene: -; CDR3nt: TGTGCCATCAGGGAATCACAGGGAAACACTGAAGCTTTCTTT; CDR3aa: CAIRESQGNTEAFF
abundance: -; v_gene: TRBV3-1/TRBV3-2; j_gene: TRBJ1-3; d_gene: -; CDR3nt: TGTGCCAGCAGCCAGCAGACAACTGGAAACACCATATATTTT; CDR3aa: CASSQQTTGNTIYF
abundance: -; v_gene: TRBV13; j_gene: TRBJ1-1; d_gene: -; CDR3nt: TGTGCCAGCAGCTTACACAGGGAGAACACTGAAGCTTTCTTT; CDR3aa: CASSLHRENTEAFF
abundance: once; v_gene: TRBV6-1; j_gene: TRBJ2-3; d_gene: -; CDR3nt: TGTGCCAGCAGTGACAGGTATCTTAGACCAGATACGCAGTATTTT; CDR3aa: CASSDRYLRPDTQYF
abundance: few; v_gene: TRBV19; j_gene: TRBJ1-2; d_gene: -; CDR3nt: TGTGCCAGTAGTAGGGGCTCGGGACACAAACTCTATGGCTACACCTTC; CDR3aa: CASSRGSGHKLYGYTF
abundance: -; v_gene: TRBV27; j_gene: TRBJ1-2; d_gene: -; CDR3nt: TGTGCCAGCAGTTTACTGACAGGCAACTATGGCTACACCTTC; CDR3aa: CASSLLTGNYGYTF
abundance: -; v_gene: TRBV28; j_gene: TRBJ1-1; d_gene: -; CDR3nt: TGTGCCAGCAGTAGGCAGGCGAACACTGAAGCTTTCTTT; CDR3aa: CASSRQANTEAFF
abundance: -; v_gene: TRBV7-2; j_gene: TRBJ2-5; d_gene: TRBD2; CDR3nt: TGTGCCAGCAGCATAGTCGCGGGGGGAGAGACCCAGTACTTC; CDR3aa: CASSIVAGGETQYF
abundance: -; v_gene: TRBV28; j_gene: TRBJ2-1; d_gene: -; CDR3nt: TGTGCCAGCGAAGCCCGGGAACTCGACAATGAGCAGTTCTTC; CDR3aa: CASEARELDNEQFF
abundance: -; v_gene: TRBV7-9; j_gene: TRBJ2-3; d_gene: -; CDR3nt: TGTGCCAGCAGCCTCCCTTCCGGTGAGATCCCCCCGTATTTT; CDR3aa: CASSLPSGEIPPYF
abundance: few; v_gene: TRBV7-9; j_gene: TRBJ1-3; d_gene: TRBD1; CDR3nt: TGTGCCAGCAGACCGGAGACAGGGGCCGCCCGTGGTCCTGGAAACACCATATATTTT; CDR3aa: CASRPETGAARGPGNTIYF
abundance: -; v_gene: TRBV28; j_gene: TRBJ1-3; d_gene: -; CDR3nt: TGTGCCAGCAGCACAATCGACAGGATCTCTGGAAACACCATATATTTT; CDR3aa: CASSTIDRISGNTIYF
abundance: -; v_gene: TRBV7-9; j_gene: TRBJ1-1; d_gene: -; CDR3nt: TGTGCCAGCACCCTACAGGCCCTGAACACTGAAGCTTTCTTT; CDR3aa: CASTLQALNTEAFF
abundance: -; v_gene: TRBV6-1; j_gene: TRBJ2-5; d_gene: TRBD1; CDR3nt: TGTGCCAGCAGTGAAGTCACGGCAGGGGGTAAAGAGACCCAGTACTTC; CDR3aa: CASSEVTAGGKETQYF
abundance: -; v_gene: TRBV30; j_gene: TRBJ1-3; d_gene: -; CDR3nt: TGTGCCTGGAGTGCTCTAGCCGGTCTCTCTGGAAACACCATATATTTT; CDR3aa: CAWSALAGLSGNTIYF
abundance: -; v_gene: TRBV5-8; j_gene: TRBJ2-7; d_gene: -; CDR3nt: TGTGCCAGCAGCTTAAGAGCCTACGAGCAGTACTTC; CDR3aa: CASSLRAYEQYF
abundance: -; v_gene: TRBV5-6; j_gene: TRBJ2-7; d_gene: TRBD1; CDR3nt: TGTGCCAGCAGCTTGTTACAGGGGACCTACGAGCAGTACTTC; CDR3aa: CASSLLQGTYEQYF
abundance: few; v_gene: TRBV5-1; j_gene: TRBJ2-1; d_gene: -; CDR3nt: TGCGCCAGCAGCTTGGGGGCTAGCGCCCACAATGAGCAGTTCTTC; CDR3aa: CASSLGASAHNEQFF
abundance: -; v_gene: TRBV30; j_gene: TRBJ1-3; d_gene: -; CDR3nt: TGTGCCTGGAGCAGGGGCTCTGGAAACACCATATATTTT; CDR3aa: CAWSRGSGNTIYF
abundance: -; v_gene: TRBV5-1; j_gene: TRBJ2-5; d_gene: -; CDR3nt: TGCGCCAGCAGCTTGGATGCCTCTACGGGGACCCAGTACTTC; CDR3aa: CASSLDASTGTQYF
abundance: -; v_gene: TRBV9; j_gene: TRBJ2-7; d_gene: TRBD1; CDR3nt: TGTGCCAGCAGCAGCCGGACAGGGACCCTCGGCGAGCAGTACTTC; CDR3aa: CASSSRTGTLGEQYF
abundance: few; v_gene: TRBV7-8; j_gene: TRBJ1-5; d_gene: -; CDR3nt: TGTGCCAGCAGCTTAGGTGGGGCTTATAGCAATCAGCCCCAGCATTTT; CDR3aa: CASSLGGAYSNQPQHF
abundance: few; v_gene: TRBV28; j_gene: TRBJ1-5; d_gene: -; CDR3nt: TGTGCCAGCGTAGACAGGAATCAGCCCCAGCATTTT; CDR3aa: CASVDRNQPQHF
abundance: -; v_gene: TRBV5-1; j_gene: TRBJ2-7; d_gene: -; CDR3nt: TGCGCCAGCCGGAGGGACAGCAGCTCCTACGAGCAGTACTTC; CDR3aa: CASRRDSSSYEQYF
abundance: -; v_gene: TRBV6-6; j_gene: TRBJ1-2; d_gene: TRBD1; CDR3nt: TGTGCCAGCAGTTACTTGGCGACAGGGATCTATGGCTACACCTTC; CDR3aa: CASSYLATGIYGYTF
abundance: -; v_gene: TRBV30; j_gene: TRBJ2-1; d_gene: TRBD2; CDR3nt: TGTGCCTCGGGACTAGCGGGGGGACTTGAGCAGTTCTTC; CDR3aa: CASGLAGGLEQFF
abundance: -; v_gene: TRBV5-4; j_gene: TRBJ1-1; d_gene: -; CDR3nt: TGTGCCAGCAGCCCCCCGTCCCAGGTGAACACTGAAGCTTTCTTT; CDR3aa: CASSPPSQVNTEAFF
abundance: -; v_gene: TRBV5-1; j_gene: TRBJ2-3; d_gene: TRBD2; CDR3nt: TGCGCCAGCAGCCTCGGGAGGACTAGCGGGAGCACAGATACGCAGTATTTT; CDR3aa: CASSLGRTSGSTDTQYF
abundance: few; v_gene: TRBV7-2; j_gene: TRBJ2-2; d_gene: TRBD2; CDR3nt: TGTGCCAGCAGCACTAGCGGGGGTGACACCGGGGAGCTGTTTTTT; CDR3aa: CASSTSGGDTGELFF
abundance: -; v_gene: TRBV5-5; j_gene: TRBJ1-4; d_gene: -; CDR3nt: TGTGCCAGCGGGTCGGGACACCGGACAACTAATGAAAAACTGTTTTTT; CDR3aa: CASGSGHRTTNEKLFF
abundance: -; v_gene: TRBV25-1; j_gene: TRBJ1-3; d_gene: -; CDR3nt: TGTGCCAGCTCTAACGGGGCTGGAAACACCATATATTTT; CDR3aa: CASSNGAGNTIYF
abundance: -; v_gene: TRBV11-2; j_gene: TRBJ1-1; d_gene: TRBD1; CDR3nt: TGTGCCAGCAGCTTGGACAGGGATGGTGAAGCTTTCTTT; CDR3aa: CASSLDRDGEAFF
abundance: -; v_gene: TRBV30; j_gene: TRBJ2-2; d_gene: TRBD2; CDR3nt: TGTGCCTGGACCCATAAGCGGGGGGCGAACACCGGGGAGCTGTTTTTT; CDR3aa: CAWTHKRGANTGELFF
abundance: -; v_gene: TRBV11-1; j_gene: TRBJ2-7; d_gene: TRBD1; CDR3nt: TGTGCCAGCAGCTACGACAGGGGAGTCCACGAGCAGTACTTC; CDR3aa: CASSYDRGVHEQYF
abundance: once; v_gene: TRBV5-1; j_gene: TRBJ1-2; d_gene: -; CDR3nt: TGCGCCAGCAGCTTGGACCCAGCTAACTATGGCTACACCTTC; CDR3aa: CASSLDPANYGYTF
abundance: once; v_gene: TRBV28; j_gene: TRBJ1-1; d_gene: -; CDR3nt: TGTGCCAGCAGTTTTCCGGGTGAAGCTTTCTTT; CDR3aa: CASSFPGEAFF
abundance: -; v_gene: TRBV7-2; j_gene: TRBJ1-1; d_gene: -; CDR3nt: TGTGCCAGCAGCTGGAGGGGAGTAACAGGTGAAGCTTTCTTT; CDR3aa: CASSWRGVTGEAFF
abundance: -; v_gene: TRBV7-9; j_gene: TRBJ2-7; d_gene: TRBD1; CDR3nt: TGTGCCAGCAGCTACCTTTCCGGGACAGTCTACGAGCAGTACTTC; CDR3aa: CASSYLSGTVYEQYF
abundance: -; v_gene: TRBV7-9; j_gene: TRBJ1-1; d_gene: -; CDR3nt: TGTGCCAGCAGCTTAAGTACGGGTGTACCTGAAGCTTTCTTT; CDR3aa: CASSLSTGVPEAFF
abundance: -; v_gene: TRBV5-4; j_gene: TRBJ2-3; d_gene: TRBD2; CDR3nt: TGTGCCACCGAGCGGGAACCCCGCACGGATACGCAGTATTTT; CDR3aa: CATEREPRTDTQYF
abundance: -; v_gene: TRBV27; j_gene: TRBJ2-5; d_gene: -; CDR3nt: TGTGCCAGCAGTGGCCCAGGGGAGGGTGGATGGACCCAGTACTTC; CDR3aa: CASSGPGEGGWTQYF
abundance: -; v_gene: TRBV28; j_gene: TRBJ1-3; d_gene: TRBD1; CDR3nt: TGTGCCAGCAGTACCCGGACAGGGGAAAGAAACACCATATATTTT; CDR3aa: CASSTRTGERNTIYF